The clone carrying this TCR beta chain was observed a few times. The data were taken from a study of cytomegalovirus exposure and HLA in healthy donors. Use of 60 Vbeta and 13 Jbeta primers characterized the PCR. Sequenced by immunoSEQ multiplex PCR; TCRdb stores in-frame clones only, minus some. The sample lists about 140,000 clones, 80% occurring once. J gave up 4 bases and V 4 bases, and 8 bases lay outside the gene matches. Germline assignment: CDR1 SGHRS and CDR2 YFSETQ. The CDR3 has 15 amino acids. This sequence was found in a male donor in good health and CMV-seronegative. Material for sequencing was PBMCs. The chain has TRBV5-1 and TRBJ2-5; TRBD2 aligns across 9 bases. CDR3 nucleotide sequence: TGCGCCAGCAGCGCCTCTGGCGGGGGGGGAGAGACCCAGTACTTC. It specifies CASSASGGGGETQYF.